The 17 T cell receptor beta chains below all came from one sample that was sequenced in a study of blood T cell repertoires in COVID-19. The table came from immunoSEQ multiplex PCR; TCRdb's copy has only in-frame clones and leaves some out. The sample comprises around 280,000 clones, about 90% of which are singletons, and 2.2% rests with the top ten. The specimen sequenced was peripheral blood. All receptors derive from a woman aged 45-59 years who had recovered from COVID-19.

The chain joins TRBV28 to TRBJ2-2; D unclear. The CDR3 length is 14 residues. Germline-derived CDR1 and CDR2 are MDHEN and SYDVKM. Trimming left V 3 bases short and J 10 bases short, with 15 bases between. The CDR3 nucleotides are TGTGCCAGCAGTTTTTTCCGGCGGCACGAGGAGCTGTTTTTT. Protein sequence: CASSFFRRHEELFF.

The chain couples TRBV11-2 to TRBJ2-7; no clear D gene. The germline gives CDR1 SGHAT, CDR2 FQNNGV. Trimming took 1 base from V and 3 from J, leaving 13 bases between them. The CDR3 covers 15 residues. The CDR3 loop is CASSLAPGGDYEQYF. CDR3 sequence (DNA): TGTGCCAGCAGCTTAGCCCCCGGCGGTGACTACGAGCAGTACTTC.

The V and J genes are TRBV5-1 and TRBJ2-5, with TRBD2 matching over 8 bases. The CDR3 consists of 16 residues. Germline CDR1 and CDR2: SGHRS and YFSETQ. Germline trimming cut 4 bases from V and 0 bases from J; bases unmatched to any gene: 8. In DNA form, the CDR3 reads TGCGCCAGCAGCCGGCTGGCGGGGGGTTACCAAGAGACCCAGTACTTC. It is translated as CASSRLAGGYQETQYF.

The genes are TRBV25-1 and TRBJ1-2; 7 bases map to TRBD1. V lost 6 bases, J lost 6 bases, and 7 bases stayed unmatched. The CDR3 totals 13 residues. From germline, CDR1 is MGHDK and CDR2 SYGVNS. The CDR3 DNA follows: TGTGCCAGCAGAGACAGGGCGCGCGATGGCTACACCTTC. This codes for CASRDRARDGYTF.

This sequence joins TRBV29-1 and TRBJ2-7; 8 bases are shared with TRBD1. The junction had 9 bases not matched to a gene; V was cut back by 7 bases and J by 1 base. CDR1 SQVTM and CDR2 ANQGSEA come from the germline V gene. The CDR3 sequence is 14 residues long. CDR3 region: CSASGGLNSYEQYF. CDR3 sequence (DNA): TGCAGCGCCTCAGGGGGCTTAAATTCCTACGAGCAGTACTTC.

This clone was observed a handful of times. V usage is TRBV4-2 and J usage is TRBJ1-2; D is undetermined. CDR3 length: 13 amino acids. Germline CDR1 is LGHNA and CDR2 is YNFKEQ. Trimming shortened V by 4 bases and J by 6 bases, and 12 bases separated the two germline ends. The DNA for the CDR3 is TGTGCCAGCAGCCTGGGAGATTACAATGGCTACACCTTC. This codes for CASSLGDYNGYTF.

The table lists this clone with a count of one. This chain uses TRBV27 with TRBJ1-2, with D perhaps TRBD1 (5 bases). CDR1 MNHEY and CDR2 SMNVEV come from the germline V gene (reference sequence). The CDR3 totals 12 residues. V was shortened by 3 bases and J by 6 bases, with 8 bases between the two germline ends. The CDR3 nucleotides are TGTGCCAGCAGTTTTAGGGGCAATGGCTACACCTTC. This encodes CASSFRGNGYTF.

The chain recombines TRBV7-9 with TRBJ1-6; D possibly corresponds to TRBD1 (6 bases). Trimming cost V 8 bases and J 3 bases, with 11 bases left between them. The CDR3 runs to 14 residues. CDR1 and CDR2 (germline): SEHNR, FQNEAQ (reference sequence). The CDR3 region is CASGRDNYNSPLHF. CDR3 in DNA: TGTGCCAGCGGCCGGGACAACTATAATTCACCCCTCCACTTT.

This clone was seen a single time. This chain connects TRBV10-3 to TRBJ1-1; 9 bases match TRBD1. The germline gives CDR1 ENHRY, CDR2 SYGVKD. Trimming at V came to 10 bases and at J to 0 bases, leaving 18 bases not matched to a gene. The CDR3 length is 18 residues. The CDR3 bases are TGTGCCACATCACCGAATCCCGGGACAGGGTCTCTGAACACTGAAGCTTTCTTT. This translates into CATSPNPGTGSLNTEAFF.

The CDR3 coding sequence is TGTGCCAGCAGTTACTCGATGGGGCAGGTTTATGGCTACACCTTC. It codes for CASSYSMGQVYGYTF. The genes are TRBV6-5 and TRBJ1-2, with D perhaps matching TRBD1 (5 bases). The CDR3 runs 15 residues. In germline, CDR1 is MNHEY, CDR2 SVGAGI. V lost 0 bases, J lost 5 bases, and 13 bases lay in between.

The chain employs TRBV5-4 and TRBJ1-1, with D perhaps matching TRBD1 (6 bases). This CDR3 region has 14 residues. Looked up from germline, CDR1 is SGHNT and CDR2 is YYREEE (reference sequence). V was cut by 1 base and J by 5 bases, with 12 bases left in between. The CDR3 region has the DNA TGTGCCAGCAGCTTGCCAGGGGCAAGTACTGAAGCTTTCTTT. Its translation is CASSLPGASTEAFF.

This clone was observed a handful of times. The chain links TRBV5-1 to TRBJ1-1; D may be TRBD1 (6 bases). Germline CDR1 is SGHRS and CDR2 is YFSETQ. The CDR3 contains 15 residues. Between the trimmed V and J ends, which lost 0 bases and 3 bases, there was a span of 12 bases. The CDR3 sequence is CASSLGQGIDTEAFF. CDR3 bases: TGCGCCAGCAGCTTGGGGCAGGGGATTGACACTGAAGCTTTCTTT.

The chain employs TRBV4-3 and TRBJ2-3; 10 positions match TRBD2. Germline loops: CDR1 LGHNA, CDR2 YSLEER. This CDR3 is 17 amino acids long. V lost 7 bases to trimming and J lost 2 bases; unmatched junction nucleotides: 12. CDR3 protein: CASKVAGLAGVTDTQYF. DNA of the CDR3: TGCGCCAGCAAAGTAGCGGGGCTAGCGGGGGTCACAGATACGCAGTATTTT.

The chain uses TRBV7-2 and TRBJ2-3; 12 bases fit TRBD2. CDR3 length: 17 residues. Trimming at V came to 5 bases and at J to 0 bases, leaving 6 bases not matched to a gene. Germline V gene sequence: CDR1 SGHTA, CDR2 FQGNSA. The CDR3 coding sequence is TGTGCCAGCAGCCCTAGCGGGAGGGCCGCTAGCACAGATACGCAGTATTTT. Translation: CASSPSGRAASTDTQYF.

This clone was counted a few times. The chain carries TRBV30 and TRBJ1-1, with D perhaps TRBD1 (6 bases). CDR1 is GTSNPN and CDR2 is SVGIG in the germline V gene (reference sequence). The CDR3 is 12 amino acids. Trimming removed 5 bases from V and 2 bases from J, with 9 bases in between. As DNA, the CDR3 is TGTGCCTGGGGACAGAAAAACACTGAAGCTTTCTTT. Protein sequence: CAWGQKNTEAFF.

The chain recombines TRBV19 with TRBJ2-7; D may be TRBD1 (5 bases). Trimming shortened V by 9 bases and J by 5 bases, and 14 bases separated the two germline ends. The germline V gene encodes CDR1 LNHDA and CDR2 SQIVND (reference sequence). The length of the CDR3 is 12 residues. The CDR3 sequence: CASSGFRHEQYF. In DNA, the CDR3 is TGTGCCAGCTCAGGGTTTCGACACGAGCAGTACTTC.

V and J are TRBV7-2 and TRBJ2-5; 9 bases are a match to TRBD1. CDR1 is SGHTA and CDR2 is FQGNSA in the germline V gene. V lost 4 bases and J lost 5; bases outside the gene matches: 8. The CDR3 totals 15 residues. The CDR3, as DNA: TGTGCCAGCAGCTCGTCTCGACAGGGGGTGGAGACCCAGTACTTC. Its translation: CASSSSRQGVETQYF.